This entry concerns a single TCR beta chain. Its antigen is not known. At one boundary the junction diverges from the germline segment, which might be a read error. These data come from a study of tumor-infiltrating lymphocytes in primary liver carcinoma. The CDR3 spans 16 residues. Germline lookup yields CDR1 SGHAT and CDR2 FQDESV (reference sequence). Study outcomes and limitations: For tumor-adjacent and tumor-blood pairs, overlap was less than that seen for tumor region pairs.

In addition to blood RNA drawn from unsorted whole blood, germline DNA was extracted. The template, approximately 500 ng total RNA, yielded TCR beta cDNA made with a constant-region primer. Libraries for TCR beta were built through three nested multiplex PCR rounds, which together made up a slightly modified ARM-PCR procedure. Primers for the first two PCR rounds were TRBV1-TRBV30 forward primers and a C-beta reverse primer (10 cycles per round). TCRdb processed the multiplex PCR reads anew with MiXCR; each CDR3 protein has one entry. The sample lists some 180,000 distinct CDR3 sequences, 50% to 75% occurring once.

The rearrangement links TRBV11-1 to TRBJ2-6, with TRBD1 as a possible D gene (5 bases). This clonotype was sampled from a man aged 40-49 years with primary liver carcinoma and hepatitis B virus infection. The sample taken for sequencing was peripheral blood. CDR3 sequence reads: CASNGYLDTGANDLTF. The CDR3, as DNA: TGTGCCAGCAACGGTTATCTGGACACTGGGGCCAACGACCTGACTTTC.